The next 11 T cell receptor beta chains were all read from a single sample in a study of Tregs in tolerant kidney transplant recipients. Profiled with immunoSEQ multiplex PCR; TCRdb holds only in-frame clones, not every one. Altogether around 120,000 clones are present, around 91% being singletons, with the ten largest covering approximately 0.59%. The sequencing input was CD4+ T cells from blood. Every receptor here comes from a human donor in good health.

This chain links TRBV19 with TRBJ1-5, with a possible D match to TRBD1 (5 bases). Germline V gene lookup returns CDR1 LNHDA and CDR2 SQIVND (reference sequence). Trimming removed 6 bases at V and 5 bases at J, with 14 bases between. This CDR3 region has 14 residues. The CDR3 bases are TGTGCCAGTAGGGGGCAGACTAACCATCAGCCCCAGCATTTT. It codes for CASRGQTNHQPQHF. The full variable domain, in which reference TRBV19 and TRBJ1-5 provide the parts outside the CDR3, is DGGITQSPKYLFRKEGQNVTLSCEQNLNHDAMYWYRQDPGQGLRLIYYSQIVNDFQKGDIAEGYSVSREKKESFPLTVTSAQKNPTAFYLCASRGQTNHQPQHFGDGTRLSIL.

The CDR3 protein is CASHRDSNTGELFF. The CDR3 nucleotides are TGTGCCAGCCACCGGGACTCTAACACCGGGGAGCTGTTTTTT. The chain joins TRBV2 to TRBJ2-2; a weak D match, TRBD2 (6 bases). The CDR3 consists of 14 residues. CDR1 is SNHLY and CDR2 is FYNNEI in the germline V gene. Trimming took off 8 bases at V and 2 bases at J, with 12 bases between the two ends.

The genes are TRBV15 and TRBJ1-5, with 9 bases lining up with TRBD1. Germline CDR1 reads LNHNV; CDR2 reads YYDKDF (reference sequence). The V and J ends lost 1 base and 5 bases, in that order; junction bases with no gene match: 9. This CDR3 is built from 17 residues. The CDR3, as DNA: TGTGCCACCAGCAGAGCTGGGACAGGGCGTCGGCATCAGCCCCAGCATTTT. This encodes CATSRAGTGRRHQPQHF. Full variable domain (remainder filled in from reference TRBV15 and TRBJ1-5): DAMVIQNPRYQVTQFGKPVTLSCSQTLNHNVMYWYQQKSSQAPKLLFHYYDKDFNNEADTPDNFQSRRPNTSFCFLDIRSPGLGDTAMYLCATSRAGTGRRHQPQHFGDGTRLSIL.

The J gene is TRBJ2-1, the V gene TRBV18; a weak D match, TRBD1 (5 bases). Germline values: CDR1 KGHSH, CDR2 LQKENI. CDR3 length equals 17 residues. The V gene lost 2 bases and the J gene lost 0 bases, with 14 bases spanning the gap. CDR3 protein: CASSPVRQRTSYNEQFF. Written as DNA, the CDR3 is TGTGCCAGCTCACCAGTAAGACAGCGAACCTCCTACAATGAGCAGTTCTTC.

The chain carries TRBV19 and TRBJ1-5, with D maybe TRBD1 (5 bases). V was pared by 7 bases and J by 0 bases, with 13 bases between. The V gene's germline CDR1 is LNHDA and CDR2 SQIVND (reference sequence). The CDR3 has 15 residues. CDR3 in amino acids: CASIQGPYSNQPQHF. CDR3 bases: TGTGCCAGTATTCAGGGCCCATATAGCAATCAGCCCCAGCATTTT.

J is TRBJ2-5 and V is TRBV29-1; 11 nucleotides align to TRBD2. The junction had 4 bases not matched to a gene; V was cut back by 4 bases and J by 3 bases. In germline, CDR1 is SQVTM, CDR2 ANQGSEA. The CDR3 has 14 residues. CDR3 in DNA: TGCAGCGTTGGGACTAGCGGGTGGAAAGAGACCCAGTACTTC. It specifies CSVGTSGWKETQYF.

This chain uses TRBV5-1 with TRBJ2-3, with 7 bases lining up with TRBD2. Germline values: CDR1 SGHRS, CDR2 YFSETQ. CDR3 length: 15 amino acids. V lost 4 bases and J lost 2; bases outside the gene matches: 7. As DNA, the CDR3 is TGCGCCAGCAGCAGATCCGGGACTACCACAGATACGCAGTATTTT. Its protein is CASSRSGTTTDTQYF.

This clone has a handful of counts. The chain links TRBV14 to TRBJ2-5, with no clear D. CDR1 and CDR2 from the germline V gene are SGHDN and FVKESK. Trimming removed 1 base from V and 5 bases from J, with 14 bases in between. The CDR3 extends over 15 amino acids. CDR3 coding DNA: TGTGCCAGCAGCCAAGCGCAGGCTTTAGGGGAGACCCAGTACTTC. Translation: CASSQAQALGETQYF. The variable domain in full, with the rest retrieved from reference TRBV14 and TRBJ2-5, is EAGVTQFPSHSVIEKGQTVTLRCDPISGHDNLYWYRRVMGKEIKFLLHFVKESKQDESGMPNNRFLAERTGGTYSTLKVQPAELEDSGVYFCASSQAQALGETQYFGPGTRLLVL.

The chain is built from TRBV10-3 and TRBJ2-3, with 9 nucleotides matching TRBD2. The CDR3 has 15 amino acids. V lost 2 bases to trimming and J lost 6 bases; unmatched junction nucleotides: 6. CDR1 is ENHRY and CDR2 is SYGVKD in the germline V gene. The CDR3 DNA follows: TGTGCCATCAGTGAGCGTGAGACTAGCGGTGATACGCAGTATTTT. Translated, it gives CAISERETSGDTQYF.

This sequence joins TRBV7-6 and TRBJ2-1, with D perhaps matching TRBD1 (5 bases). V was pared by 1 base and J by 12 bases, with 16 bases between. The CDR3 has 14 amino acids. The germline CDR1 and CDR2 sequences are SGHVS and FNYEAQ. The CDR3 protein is CASSLVSGQDGQFF. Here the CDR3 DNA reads TGTGCCAGCAGCTTAGTTTCAGGGCAGGATGGGCAGTTCTTC.

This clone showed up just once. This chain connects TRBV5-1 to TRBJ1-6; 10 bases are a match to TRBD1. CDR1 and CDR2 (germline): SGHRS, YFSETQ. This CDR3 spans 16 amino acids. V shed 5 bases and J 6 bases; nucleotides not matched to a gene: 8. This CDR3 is CASRNGQGVINSPLHF. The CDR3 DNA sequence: TGCGCCAGCAGAAATGGACAGGGGGTTATTAATTCACCCCTCCACTTT. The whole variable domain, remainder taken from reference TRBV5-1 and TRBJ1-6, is KAGVTQTPRYLIKTRGQQVTLSCSPISGHRSVSWYQQTPGQGLQFLFEYFSETQRNKGNFPGRFSGRQFSNSRSEMNVSTLELGDSALYLCASRNGQGVINSPLHFGNGTRLTVT.